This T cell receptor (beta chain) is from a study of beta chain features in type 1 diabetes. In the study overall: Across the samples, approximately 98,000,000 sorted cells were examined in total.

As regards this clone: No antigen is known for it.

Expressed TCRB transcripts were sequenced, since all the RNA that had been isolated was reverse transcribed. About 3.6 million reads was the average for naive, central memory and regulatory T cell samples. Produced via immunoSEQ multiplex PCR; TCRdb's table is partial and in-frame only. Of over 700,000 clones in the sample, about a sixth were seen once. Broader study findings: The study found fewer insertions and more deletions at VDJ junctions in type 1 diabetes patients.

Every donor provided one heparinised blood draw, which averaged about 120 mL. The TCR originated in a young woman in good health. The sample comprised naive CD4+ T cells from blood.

In DNA form, the CDR3 reads TGCGCCAGCAGCAGGGAGGGACTAGCGGGTGGGCATGAGCAGTTCTTC. Its protein product is CASSREGLAGGHEQFF. The chain combines TRBV4-3 with TRBJ2-1, with TRBD2 identical over 12 bases. J was trimmed by 8 bases and V by 5 bases; bases with no gene match: 10. The CDR3 length is 16 residues. The V gene's germline CDR1 is LGHNA and CDR2 YSLEER.